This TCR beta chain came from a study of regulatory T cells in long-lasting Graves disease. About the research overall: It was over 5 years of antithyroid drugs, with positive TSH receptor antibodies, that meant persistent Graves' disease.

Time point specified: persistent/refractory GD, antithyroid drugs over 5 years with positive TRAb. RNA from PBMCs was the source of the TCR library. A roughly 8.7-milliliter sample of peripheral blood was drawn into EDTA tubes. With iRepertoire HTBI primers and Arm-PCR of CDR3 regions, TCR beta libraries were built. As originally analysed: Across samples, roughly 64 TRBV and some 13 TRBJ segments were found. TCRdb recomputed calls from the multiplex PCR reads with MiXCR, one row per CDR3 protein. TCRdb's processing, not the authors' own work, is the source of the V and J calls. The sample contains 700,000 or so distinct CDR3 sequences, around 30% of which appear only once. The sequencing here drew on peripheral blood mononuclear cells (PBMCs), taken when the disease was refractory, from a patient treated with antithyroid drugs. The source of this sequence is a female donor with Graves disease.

This CDR3 is CASSKLGLIEQYF. CDR3 bases: TGTGCCAGTAGTAAATTAGGACTAATCGAGCAGTACTTC. The chain has TRBV19 and TRBJ2-7; possibly TRBD2 for D (6 bases). The CDR3 is 13 residues long. Germline lookup yields CDR1 LNHDA and CDR2 SQIVND (reference sequence). Trimming stripped 4 bases from V and 6 bases from J, with 13 bases between.